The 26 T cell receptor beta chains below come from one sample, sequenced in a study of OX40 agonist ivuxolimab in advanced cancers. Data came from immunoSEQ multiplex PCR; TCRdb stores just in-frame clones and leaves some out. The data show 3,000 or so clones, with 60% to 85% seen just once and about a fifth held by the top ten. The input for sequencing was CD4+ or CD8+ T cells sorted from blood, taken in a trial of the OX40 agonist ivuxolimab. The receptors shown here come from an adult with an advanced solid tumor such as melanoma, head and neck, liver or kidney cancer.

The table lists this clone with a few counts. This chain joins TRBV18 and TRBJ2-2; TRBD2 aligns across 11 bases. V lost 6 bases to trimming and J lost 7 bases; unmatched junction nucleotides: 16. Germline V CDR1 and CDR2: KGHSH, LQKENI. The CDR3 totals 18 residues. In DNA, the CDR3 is TGTGCCAGCTCGTACCAGGTCACAAGACTAGCGGGAATCGGGGAGCTGTTTTTT. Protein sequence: CASSYQVTRLAGIGELFF. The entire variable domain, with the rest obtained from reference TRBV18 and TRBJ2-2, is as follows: NAGVMQNPRHLVRRRGQEARLRCSPMKGHSHVYWYRQLPEEGLKFMVYLQKENIIDESGMPKERFSAEFPKEGPSILRIQQVVRGDSAAYFCASSYQVTRLAGIGELFFGEGSRLTVL.

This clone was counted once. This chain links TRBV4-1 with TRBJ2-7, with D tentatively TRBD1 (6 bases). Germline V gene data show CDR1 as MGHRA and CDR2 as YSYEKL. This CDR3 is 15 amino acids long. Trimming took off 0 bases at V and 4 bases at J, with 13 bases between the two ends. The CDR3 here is CASSQEGRGMYEQYF. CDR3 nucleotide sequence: TGCGCCAGCAGCCAAGAAGGCAGGGGAATGTACGAGCAGTACTTC.

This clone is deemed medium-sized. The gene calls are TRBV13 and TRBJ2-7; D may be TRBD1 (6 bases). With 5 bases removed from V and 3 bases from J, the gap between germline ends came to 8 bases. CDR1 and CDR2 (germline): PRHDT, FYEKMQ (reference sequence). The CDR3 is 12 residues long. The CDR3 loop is CASSGDIYEQYF. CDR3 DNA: TGTGCCAGCAGCGGGGACATCTACGAGCAGTACTTC.

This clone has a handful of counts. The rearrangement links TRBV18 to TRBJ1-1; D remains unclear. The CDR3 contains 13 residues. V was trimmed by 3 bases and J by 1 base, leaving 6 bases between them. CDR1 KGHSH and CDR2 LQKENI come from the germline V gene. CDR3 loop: CASSPVENTEAFF. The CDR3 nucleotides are TGTGCCAGCTCACCCGTAGAGAACACTGAAGCTTTCTTT.

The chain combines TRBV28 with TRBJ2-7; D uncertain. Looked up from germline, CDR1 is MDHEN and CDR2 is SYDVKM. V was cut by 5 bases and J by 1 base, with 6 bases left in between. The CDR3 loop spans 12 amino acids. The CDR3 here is CASSDMSYEQYF. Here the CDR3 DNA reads TGTGCCAGCAGTGATATGTCCTACGAGCAGTACTTC.

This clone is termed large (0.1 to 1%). CDR3 in amino acids: CAWRARVNTSRGYTF. DNA of the CDR3: TGTGCCTGGAGGGCCCGCGTTAACACCTCAAGGGGCTACACCTTC. V and J are TRBV30 and TRBJ1-2, with D unclear. V was pared by 3 bases and J by 8 bases, with 22 bases between. CDR1 GTSNPN and CDR2 SVGIG come from the germline V gene (reference sequence). The CDR3 spans 15 residues. Looking up the rest from reference TRBV30 and TRBJ1-2 gives the full variable domain: SQTIHQWPATLVQPVGSPLSLECTVEGTSNPNLYWYRQAAGRGLQLLFYSVGIGQISSEVPQNLSASRPQDRQFILSSKKLLLSDSGFYLCAWRARVNTSRGYTFGSGTRLTVV.

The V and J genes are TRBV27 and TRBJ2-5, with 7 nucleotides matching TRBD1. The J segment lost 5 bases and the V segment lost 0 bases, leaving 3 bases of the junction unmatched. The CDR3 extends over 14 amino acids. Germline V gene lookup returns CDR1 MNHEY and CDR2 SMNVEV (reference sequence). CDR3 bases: TGTGCCAGCAGTTTATCGGGACAGAGGGAGACCCAGTACTTC. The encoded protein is CASSLSGQRETQYF.

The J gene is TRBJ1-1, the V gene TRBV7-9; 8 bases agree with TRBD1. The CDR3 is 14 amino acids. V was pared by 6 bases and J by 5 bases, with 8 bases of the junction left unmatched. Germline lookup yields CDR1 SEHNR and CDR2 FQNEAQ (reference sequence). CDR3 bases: TGTGCCAGCAGTCCGCAGGGGGCCCGAACTGAAGCTTTCTTT. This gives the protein CASSPQGARTEAFF.

CDR3 sequence: CASSPWDTGNEKLFF. The CDR3 DNA sequence: TGTGCCAGCAGTCCCTGGGACACCGGCAATGAAAAACTGTTTTTT. This chain links TRBV28 with TRBJ1-4; a possible D gene is TRBD1 (6 bases). CDR1 and CDR2 (germline): MDHEN, SYDVKM. Trimming shortened V by 5 bases and J by 5 bases, and 15 bases separated the two germline ends. This CDR3 comprises 15 residues.

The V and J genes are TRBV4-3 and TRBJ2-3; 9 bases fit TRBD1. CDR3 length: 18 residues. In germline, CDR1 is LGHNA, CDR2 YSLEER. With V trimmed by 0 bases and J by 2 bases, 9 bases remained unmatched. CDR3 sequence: CASSQDYNRGLVTDTQYF. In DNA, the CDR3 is TGCGCCAGCAGCCAAGATTATAACAGGGGGCTAGTCACAGATACGCAGTATTTT.

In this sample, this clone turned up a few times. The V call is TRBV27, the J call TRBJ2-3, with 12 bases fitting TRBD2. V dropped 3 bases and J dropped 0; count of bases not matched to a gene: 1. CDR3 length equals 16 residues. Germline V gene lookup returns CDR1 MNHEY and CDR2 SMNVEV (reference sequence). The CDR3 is CASSFGTSGSTDTQYF. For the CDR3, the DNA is TGTGCCAGCAGTTTCGGGACTAGCGGGAGCACAGATACGCAGTATTTT.

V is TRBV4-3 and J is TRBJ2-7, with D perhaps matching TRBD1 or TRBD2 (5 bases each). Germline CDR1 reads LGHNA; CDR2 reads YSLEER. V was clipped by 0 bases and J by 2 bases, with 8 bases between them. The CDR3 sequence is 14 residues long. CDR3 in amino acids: CASSQDWGTYEQYF. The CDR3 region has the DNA TGCGCCAGCAGCCAAGATTGGGGGACCTACGAGCAGTACTTC.

As DNA, the CDR3 is TGTGCCAGCAGCCCAGGGACTAGAAATGAGCAGTTCTTC. This translates into CASSPGTRNEQFF. The chain has TRBV9 and TRBJ2-1, with 8 positions matching TRBD2. V gave up 4 bases and J gave up 7 bases; unmatched junction bases: 4. The CDR3 consists of 13 residues. Germline CDR1 SGDLS, CDR2 YYNGEE.

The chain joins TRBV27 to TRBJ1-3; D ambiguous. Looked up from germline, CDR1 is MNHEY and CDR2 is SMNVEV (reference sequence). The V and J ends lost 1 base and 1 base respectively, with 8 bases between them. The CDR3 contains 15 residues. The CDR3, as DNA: TGTGCCAGCAGTTTATACGGAGGGTCTGGAAACACCATATATTTT. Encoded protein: CASSLYGGSGNTIYF.

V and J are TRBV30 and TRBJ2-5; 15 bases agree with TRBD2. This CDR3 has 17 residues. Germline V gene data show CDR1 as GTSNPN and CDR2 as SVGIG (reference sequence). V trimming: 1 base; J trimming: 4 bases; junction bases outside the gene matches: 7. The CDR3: CAWSAPGLAGGPETQYF. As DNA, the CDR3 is TGTGCCTGGAGTGCACCGGGACTAGCGGGAGGTCCAGAGACCCAGTACTTC. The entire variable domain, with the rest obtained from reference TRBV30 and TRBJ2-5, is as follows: SQTIHQWPATLVQPVGSPLSLECTVEGTSNPNLYWYRQAAGRGLQLLFYSVGIGQISSEVPQNLSASRPQDRQFILSSKKLLLSDSGFYLCAWSAPGLAGGPETQYFGPGTRLLVL.

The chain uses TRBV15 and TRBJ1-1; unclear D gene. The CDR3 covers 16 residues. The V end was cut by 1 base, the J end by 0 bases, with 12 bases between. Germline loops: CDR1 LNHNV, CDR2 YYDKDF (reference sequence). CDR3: CATSRGKAAMNTEAFF. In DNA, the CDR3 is TGTGCCACCAGCAGAGGAAAAGCAGCCATGAACACTGAAGCTTTCTTT.

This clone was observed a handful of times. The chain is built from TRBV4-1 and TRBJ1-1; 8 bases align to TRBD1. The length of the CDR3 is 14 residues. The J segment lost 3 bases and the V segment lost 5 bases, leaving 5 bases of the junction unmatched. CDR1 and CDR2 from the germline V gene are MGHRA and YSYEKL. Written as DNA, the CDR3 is TGCGCCAGCAGCTACGGACAGGGAGACACTGAAGCTTTCTTT. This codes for CASSYGQGDTEAFF.

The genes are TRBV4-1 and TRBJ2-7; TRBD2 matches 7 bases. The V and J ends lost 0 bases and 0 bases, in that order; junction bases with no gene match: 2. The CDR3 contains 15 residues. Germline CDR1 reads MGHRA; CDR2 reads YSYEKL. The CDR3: CASSQEGRGSYEQYF. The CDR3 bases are TGCGCCAGCAGCCAAGAGGGGAGGGGCTCCTACGAGCAGTACTTC.

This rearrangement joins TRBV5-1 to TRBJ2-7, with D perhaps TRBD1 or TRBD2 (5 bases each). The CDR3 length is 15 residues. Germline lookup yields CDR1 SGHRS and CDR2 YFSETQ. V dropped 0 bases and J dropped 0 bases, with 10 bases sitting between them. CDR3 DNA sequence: TGCGCCAGCAGCTTGGGGGGACCCCCCTCCTACGAGCAGTACTTC. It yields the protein CASSLGGPPSYEQYF.

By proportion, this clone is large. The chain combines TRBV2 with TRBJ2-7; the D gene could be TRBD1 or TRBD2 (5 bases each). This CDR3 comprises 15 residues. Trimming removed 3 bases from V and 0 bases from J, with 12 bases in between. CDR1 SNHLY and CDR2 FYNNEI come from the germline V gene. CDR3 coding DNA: TGTGCCAGCAGTGAGGTGGCAGGGAGCTCCTACGAGCAGTACTTC. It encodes CASSEVAGSSYEQYF.

The CDR3 region has the DNA TGCGCCAGCAGCCCCGGGACGTTGAACACTGAAGCTTTCTTT. Amino acid sequence: CASSPGTLNTEAFF. The chain carries TRBV4-3 and TRBJ1-1, with a weak D call TRBD1 (5 bases). Germline loops: CDR1 LGHNA, CDR2 YSLEER. V gave up 4 bases and J gave up 0 bases, with 9 bases separating them. This CDR3 comprises 14 residues.

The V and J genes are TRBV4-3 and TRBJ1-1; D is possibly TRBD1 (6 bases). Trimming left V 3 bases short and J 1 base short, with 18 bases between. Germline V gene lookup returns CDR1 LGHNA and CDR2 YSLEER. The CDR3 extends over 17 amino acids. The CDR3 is CASSQTTGIGSNTEAFF. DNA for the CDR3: TGCGCCAGCAGCCAGACCACAGGGATCGGGTCGAACACTGAAGCTTTCTTT.

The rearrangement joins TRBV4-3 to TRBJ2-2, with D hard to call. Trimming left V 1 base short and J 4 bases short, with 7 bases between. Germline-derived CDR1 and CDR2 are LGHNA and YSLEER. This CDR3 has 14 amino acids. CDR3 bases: TGCGCCAGCAGCCAAGCTTCTGGCACCGGGGAGCTGTTTTTT. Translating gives CASSQASGTGELFF.

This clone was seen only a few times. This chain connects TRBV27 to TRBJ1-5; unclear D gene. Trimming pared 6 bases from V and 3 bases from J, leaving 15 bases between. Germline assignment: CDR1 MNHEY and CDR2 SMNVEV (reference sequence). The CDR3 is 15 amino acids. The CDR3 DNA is TGTGCCAGCAGCCCAGTCAGGTTGGCCAATCAGCCCCAGCATTTT. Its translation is CASSPVRLANQPQHF.

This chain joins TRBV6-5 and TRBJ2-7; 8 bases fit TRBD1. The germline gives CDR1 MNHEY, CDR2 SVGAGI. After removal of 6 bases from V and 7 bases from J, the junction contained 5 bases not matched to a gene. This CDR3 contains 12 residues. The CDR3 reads CASRDNRGEQYF. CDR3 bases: TGTGCCAGCAGAGATAACAGGGGGGAGCAGTACTTC.

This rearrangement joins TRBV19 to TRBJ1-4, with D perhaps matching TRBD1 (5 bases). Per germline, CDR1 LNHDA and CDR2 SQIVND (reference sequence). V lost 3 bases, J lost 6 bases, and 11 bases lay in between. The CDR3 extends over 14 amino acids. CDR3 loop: CASSIWGSDEKLFF. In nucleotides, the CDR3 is TGTGCCAGTAGTATCTGGGGGTCCGATGAAAAACTGTTTTTT. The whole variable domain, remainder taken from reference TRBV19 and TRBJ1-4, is DGGITQSPKYLFRKEGQNVTLSCEQNLNHDAMYWYRQDPGQGLRLIYYSQIVNDFQKGDIAEGYSVSREKKESFPLTVTSAQKNPTAFYLCASSIWGSDEKLFFGSGTQLSVL.